This T cell receptor (beta chain) was captured in a study of cytomegalovirus exposure and HLA in healthy donors (dated by TCRdb to 2017 to 2019). Notes on the research overall: An earlier analysis of approximately 640 of the donors reported 276 Gb of sequence data and roughly 110 million unique TCR beta sequences from about 179 million T cells. An early release covering roughly 640 HLA-typed donors comprised roughly 300 gigabases of sequencing data and around 85 million unique TCR sequences. Of the 350 to 450 genotyped donors, roughly 80% were placed in the genetic ancestry cluster associated with self-reported Caucasian donors. The aim of the study was to test whether cataloging public T cell receptors could identify signatures of past pathogen exposure. The study used immunosequencing to profile the T cell repertoires of hundreds of subjects and linked those repertoires to cytomegalovirus serostatus. Along with the approximately 600-subject first cohort, a separate validation cohort of around 110 different subjects was used. The study combined high-throughput TCR immunosequencing, statistical association of individual TCRs with disease status, and machine learning to predict cytomegalovirus infection status. In a later analysis, previously published TCR beta repertoires from 666 donors were re-analyzed and high-resolution HLA genotyping was added so that TCR occurrence patterns could be studied. Rather than using new phenotypic data, the later analysis identified candidate immune exposures from TCR beta sequences and from how often those sequences occurred across donors. To decide whether each TCR beta V gene segment behaved as functional or pseudogenic, an earlier analysis of 587 of the donors relied on high-throughput TCR beta sequencing. Donor age, sex, ethnicity and CMV serostatus were compiled together with the repertoire data. A later genetic analysis used genome-wide SNP genotypes for 398 of the 666 donors, treating that subset as a discovery cohort. Every discovery cohort repertoire had been produced on one sequencing platform. HLA typing covered class I and class II loci at four-digit resolution. Typing coverage differed by locus: A, B, C, DRB1 and DQB1 were typed in roughly 629-630 donors, DQA1 in 500 to 550, DPA1 in 600 to 610, and DPB1 in just under 490. Several DR-DQ haplotypes were treated as single units for association and clustering because of strong linkage in the cohort. Among roughly 400 genotyped donors of the cohort, an average of roughly 240,000 unique TCR beta nucleotide sequences were sequenced per donor, roughly 20% of them non-productive. What the authors observed across the whole study: According to a later genetic analysis, donors in an Asian-associated ancestry cluster had fewer N-insertions in productive TCRs than the approximately 630-donor mean. A later analysis found that most CMV-associated TCR beta chains appeared HLA-restricted, with HLA associations seemingly driven largely by CMV exposure. In this cohort, only TCR beta chains were sequenced, and detectable features were limited by the absence of alpha or paired-chain data. Compared with equally common non-associated chains, HLA-associated TCR beta chains in a later analysis were more clonally expanded and had lower generation probabilities. According to a later analysis, parvovirus B19, influenza, CMV and Epstein-Barr virus appeared linked to several top co-occurrence clusters. In the study, some 160 TCR beta chains were listed as associated with cytomegalovirus. A further reported finding was that TCR beta sequences accurately predicted the HLA-A and HLA-B alleles for most subjects in the first cohort. According to the authors, the approach could potentially be generalized to other disease states and immunological phenotypes. Because the 87-base-pair reads could not distinguish some IMGT-functional V segments, including TRBV6-2 and TRBV6-3, those segments were excluded. Because some donors lacked HLA typing at each locus, the association tests relied only on the typed subset. Because counts were too low, about 17 rarely observed V segments, including chromosome 9 orphons, were excluded from the earlier analysis of some 540 of the donors. Correlated functional status among segregating V segments might reflect linkage disequilibrium, but an unknown experimental factor could not be ruled out. A cluster of highly shared sequence variants was judged likely to represent a technical artifact of the sequencing pipeline. Broadly in line with IMGT annotations, most TCR beta V segments showed up in productive rearrangements about 87% or about 30% of the time in an earlier analysis of 587 of the donors. Assigning TCR associations to individual alleles was difficult when HLA alleles, especially DR and DQ, strongly co-occurred. Presence/absence analyses assumed roughly uniform sequencing depth across donors, an assumption that may not hold. In vitro tests confirmed that a few of the cytomegalovirus-associated TCR beta chains recognize cytomegalovirus antigens. The only immune exposure information available for the cohort was CMV serostatus. The classifier was reported to diagnose cytomegalovirus status with high specificity and sensitivity in both the original and validation cohorts. Most TCR sequences were observed very rarely across donors, whereas some public TCRs were present in many individuals. A later genetic analysis associated a missense DCLRE1C variant with V-gene and J-gene trimming of TCR beta chains, and an independent cohort replicated the association. A later analysis found that TCR association rates varied across HLA loci, with DRB1 alleles showing the most associated TCRs and HLA-C alleles the fewest. A later analysis associated around 16,000 TCR beta sequences with specific HLA alleles at a false discovery rate of 0.05.

The library was prepared using the immunoSEQ multiplex PCR assay. For the multiplex PCR, a mixture combining 60 forward primers for TCR Vbeta segments and 13 reverse primers for TCR Jbeta segments was used. Amplification of the CDR3 region of rearranged TCR beta genes was performed with a multiplex PCR assay on genomic DNA. The Illumina HiSeq System was used to sequence the amplified TCR beta libraries as 87-base-pair reads. The paper's data handling went like this. A later analysis tallied roughly 76 million unique TCR beta chains across the approximately 670 repertoires, and around 9.9 million of those chains were shared by two or more donors. To remove PCR and sequencing errors, raw reads were error-corrected and collapsed into unique sequences using a nearest-neighbor algorithm that merged closely related sequences. Alignment of CDR3 sequences to IMGT reference sequences was used to assign V, D and J gene segments. For a sequence to be retained, at least a six-nucleotide match to both a V gene segment and a J gene segment was required. A rearrangement counted as productive if the CDR3 had no stop codons and remained in frame with V and J, and every other rearrangement counted as non-productive. CDR3 was defined by IMGT convention, running from the second conserved V-encoded cysteine to the conserved J-encoded phenylalanine. The earlier analysis of some 540 of the donors excluded any sequence lacking an unambiguous match to a single V gene segment. An earlier analysis of approximately 590 of the donors called V segments functional above 56.7% productive rearrangements and segregating when the between-donor standard deviation exceeded 5%. A statistical classification framework was developed to diagnose cytomegalovirus status using the catalog of TCR beta chain sequences. In a later analysis, V and J genes were assigned by comparing TCR nucleotide sequences against IMGT/GENE-DB human TR gene sequences. A later analysis assigned CDR3 sequences and most-parsimonious VDJ recombination scenarios with the TCRdist pipeline. In a later analysis, each TCR beta chain was defined by its CDR3 amino acid sequence together with its V-gene family, and reads without a unique V-gene family were excluded. In a later analysis, several hundred highly shared, low-generation-probability nucleotide sequences were removed to address suspected cross-contamination and a sequencing artifact. In a later analysis, a clonal expansion index was calculated for each public chain from normalized within-repertoire ranks of inferred template counts. Generation probabilities in a later analysis came from a VDJ recombination model fitted to out-of-frame rearrangements, and those results were checked against IGoR. In a later analysis, hypergeometric tests were used to score TCR-TCR, TCR-HLA and TCR-CMV co-occurrence, with a repertoire-size bias correction applied to TCR pairs. In a later analysis, false discovery rates were estimated by permuting HLA or CMV assignments 20 times. In a later analysis, co-occurring TCRs were grouped using DBSCAN, with TCRdist sequence similarity added in when clustering inside HLA-allele-positive subsets. For co-occurrence clustering, repertoires with fewer than 30,000 or more than 120,000 public chains were excluded, along with four or five repertoires with anomalous nucleotide sharing. This immuneACCESS table, as held by TCRdb, lists in-frame sequences with V and J called but not all clones. Of the missing ones, under half trace to an unresolved V gene in checked studies; the others have no known cause. V and J calls plus clone size are reproduced from that table; the DNA served to infer D and trimming. This sample lists 150,000 to 200,000 clones; 80% to 90% were detected once. The top ten constitute 1.7% of the sample.

Inclusive of the bounding cysteine and phenylalanine, the CDR3 is 14 residues long. The DNA shown is the 42-base CDR3, in frame from base 1. V and J are trimmed by 4 bases and 6 bases, and the gene matches miss 7 bases of the junction. CDR1 SGHNT and CDR2 YENEEA were looked up in the germline V gene. Only a few counts were recorded for this clone. Its antigen is still unknown. No much larger clone exists at a distance of one base, and base qualities are not known. The cohort consisted of some 730 healthy bone marrow donors. Cohort members were all nominally healthy when sampled, although unrecorded immune exposures were likely present. The donor was CMV seropositive and belonged to the group of about 290 seropositive cohort members. Each donor provided a peripheral blood sample, and peripheral blood mononuclear cells were used for TCR beta sequencing. Genomic DNA extraction from the blood cell samples was performed with the Qiagen DNeasy Blood Extraction Kit.

The sample consisted of PBMCs. This TCR derives from a middle-aged man in good health and CMV-seropositive. This sequence uses TRBV11-3 and TRBJ2-3; 7 central bases correspond to TRBD2. The DNA sequence is given as TGTGCCAGCAGCTCCACGCGGGAGCCCGATACGCAGTATTTT. Protein translation: CASSSTREPDTQYF.